These 25 T cell receptor beta chains share one sample of origin, sequenced in a study of CD8 T cells in Susac syndrome. When the RNA was reverse transcribed, random hexamers were used with an input of about 0.5 to 1 ug. TCRdb redid the calling of the immunoSEQ multiplex PCR reads with MiXCR, one entry per CDR3 protein. The profile shows approximately 120,000 distinct CDR3 sequences, 85% to 95% of them singletons. The sequenced material came from CD8+ T cells from PBMCs. The receptor source for this set is a human donor with multiple sclerosis.

The chain's CDR3 is CASSQEHTGTNSYEQYF. Written as DNA, the CDR3 is TGCGCCAGCAGCCAAGAACACACCGGGACCAACTCCTACGAGCAGTACTTC. The V and J genes are TRBV4-1 and TRBJ2-7; the D call may be TRBD1 or TRBD2 (5 bases each). The CDR3 has 17 amino acids. The V gene lost 0 bases and the J gene lost 0 bases, with 15 bases spanning the gap. Germline V lookup: CDR1 MGHRA, CDR2 YSYEKL.

The chain is built from TRBV19 and TRBJ1-5, with D possibly being TRBD1 (6 bases). This CDR3 has 14 amino acids. Germline CDR1 and CDR2: LNHDA and SQIVND (reference sequence). The germline V and J ends were trimmed by 3 bases and 6 bases, with 12 bases remaining between them. CDR3 bases: TGTGCCAGTAGTATCTGGGGGGGCGGTCAGCCCCAGCATTTT. Amino acid sequence: CASSIWGGGQPQHF.

The chain's CDR3 is CASSPRQGGLQETQYF. CDR3 nucleotide sequence: TGTGCCAGCAGCCCCCGACAGGGGGGCCTCCAAGAGACCCAGTACTTC. The rearrangement joins TRBV7-9 to TRBJ2-5, with 9 bases that match TRBD1. This CDR3 contains 16 residues. The J segment lost 1 base and the V segment lost 5 bases, leaving 8 bases of the junction unmatched. Germline loops: CDR1 SEHNR, CDR2 FQNEAQ (reference sequence).

V is TRBV10-3 and J is TRBJ2-7; 8 nucleotides match TRBD2. The length of the CDR3 is 13 residues. V trimming: 10 bases; J trimming: 5 bases; junction bases outside the gene matches: 10. In germline, CDR1 is ENHRY, CDR2 SYGVKD. For the CDR3, the DNA is TGTGCCACTCTCGAAGAGCGGGGGAACGAGCAGTACTTC. Translating gives CATLEERGNEQYF.

V is TRBV19 and J is TRBJ2-5; D is undetermined. The CDR3 runs 15 residues. Germline loops: CDR1 LNHDA, CDR2 SQIVND (reference sequence). V was trimmed by 3 bases and J by 2 bases, leaving 13 bases between them. The CDR3 sequence is CASSMFLGRQETQYF. The CDR3 DNA follows: TGTGCCAGTAGTATGTTTCTTGGGCGGCAAGAGACCCAGTACTTC.

This chain connects TRBV5-1 to TRBJ2-7, with unresolved D. Germline V gene sequence: CDR1 SGHRS, CDR2 YFSETQ. Trimming took 2 bases from V and 1 from J, leaving 10 bases between them. The CDR3 runs 14 residues. The CDR3 region is CASSFGLGSYEQYF. DNA for the CDR3: TGCGCCAGCAGCTTTGGTCTCGGGTCCTACGAGCAGTACTTC.

The CDR3 is CASSLLAGGAYNEQFF. The DNA for the CDR3 is TGTGCCAGCAGCCTGCTTGCGGGGGGGGCGTACAATGAGCAGTTCTTC. The chain combines TRBV7-2 with TRBJ2-1, with 9 bases lining up with TRBD2. V dropped 5 bases and J dropped 4; count of bases not matched to a gene: 9. Germline CDR1 SGHTA, CDR2 FQGNSA. This CDR3 has 16 amino acids.

This chain links TRBV19 with TRBJ2-7; TRBD1 might be the D (6 bases). The CDR3 has 13 residues. The ends were cut back, 5 bases at V and 1 base at J, with 9 bases in the middle. Germline loops: CDR1 LNHDA, CDR2 SQIVND (reference sequence). This CDR3 reads CASSAGQSYEQYV. DNA for the CDR3: TGTGCCAGTAGTGCCGGACAGTCCTACGAGCAGTACGTC.

This rearrangement joins TRBV15 to TRBJ1-1; TRBD1 agrees at 8 bases. The CDR3 loop spans 14 amino acids. Germline CDR1 and CDR2: LNHNV and YYDKDF (reference sequence). Trimming removed 8 bases from V and 1 base from J; junction bases left unmatched: 6. CDR3 loop: CATGAGGRNTEAFF. The DNA for the CDR3 is TGTGCCACCGGGGCAGGGGGCAGGAACACTGAAGCTTTCTTT.

V and J are TRBV4-1 and TRBJ2-7, with 11 bases matching TRBD1. J lost 4 bases, V lost 6 bases, and 8 bases had no gene match. This CDR3 region has 15 residues. Germline-derived CDR1 and CDR2 are MGHRA and YSYEKL. CDR3 loop: CASSPSGTGGYEQYF. In nucleotides, the CDR3 is TGCGCCAGCAGTCCGTCCGGGACAGGGGGTTACGAGCAGTACTTC.

This chain links TRBV29-1 with TRBJ1-4; perhaps TRBD1 as D (5 bases). Germline-derived CDR1 and CDR2 are SQVTM and ANQGSEA. CDR3 length equals 15 residues. Trimming pared 7 bases from V and 8 bases from J, leaving 23 bases between. The CDR3 DNA reads as TGCAGCGCTCGAGTGGAGCAGGGACTGGAGGAAAAACTGTTTTTT. Amino acid sequence: CSARVEQGLEEKLFF.

For the CDR3, the DNA is TGTGCCAGCAGTGCATACAGGGAGGACGAGCAGTACGTC. Its translation is CASSAYREDEQYV. The chain joins TRBV12-3 or TRBV12-4 to TRBJ2-7; D could derive from TRBD1 or TRBD2 (6 bases each). V lost 5 bases and J 5 bases, leaving 13 bases between the germline ends. This CDR3 has 13 amino acids.

The chain links TRBV12-5 to TRBJ2-5, with 7 bases fitting TRBD1. In germline, CDR1 is LGHNT, CDR2 FRNRAP. V lost 3 bases, J lost 2 bases, and 3 bases stayed unmatched. The CDR3 is 14 amino acids. Here the CDR3 DNA reads TGTGCTAGTGGTTTTGGGGGACAGCAAGAGACCCAGTACTTC. Residues: CASGFGGQQETQYF.

This chain joins TRBV28 and TRBJ1-1; 8 nucleotides match TRBD1. Per the germline V gene, CDR1 is MDHEN and CDR2 is SYDVKM. The CDR3 is 16 amino acids. V trimming: 3 bases; J trimming: 0 bases; junction bases outside the gene matches: 6. The CDR3 protein is CASSFGTGAMNTEAFF. For the CDR3, the DNA is TGTGCCAGCAGTTTCGGGACAGGAGCCATGAACACTGAAGCTTTCTTT.

The chain employs TRBV6-6 and TRBJ1-1; no firm D call. V lost 9 bases and J lost 2, with 13 bases in between. Germline lookup yields CDR1 MNHNY and CDR2 SVGAGI (reference sequence). The CDR3 runs 13 residues. In DNA, the CDR3 is TGTGCCAGTCGACGGCTGGTAAACACTGAAGCTTTCTTT. Its protein product is CASRRLVNTEAFF.

This clonotype appeared once. The chain links TRBV20-1 to TRBJ2-5; D is possibly TRBD1 or TRBD2 (7 bases each). The CDR3 is 17 residues long. Trimming pared 7 bases from V and 0 bases from J, leaving 24 bases between. Germline CDR1 DFQATT, CDR2 SNEGSKA (reference sequence). CDR3 sequence reads: CSVQGEGRREYQETQYF. The CDR3 coding sequence is TGCAGTGTCCAGGGGGAGGGGAGGCGGGAGTACCAAGAGACCCAGTACTTC.

This chain links TRBV5-4 with TRBJ2-5, with TRBD2 matching 11 bases. The J segment lost 2 bases and the V segment lost 3 bases, leaving 6 bases of the junction unmatched. The germline CDR1 and CDR2 sequences are SGHNT and YYREEE (reference sequence). The CDR3 is made up of 16 amino acids. The CDR3 spells CASSYAGLADQETQYF. CDR3 nucleotides: TGTGCCAGCAGCTACGCGGGACTAGCGGATCAAGAGACCCAGTACTTC.

The chain employs TRBV14 and TRBJ2-7; D remains ambiguous. This CDR3 is built from 15 residues. V lost 5 bases to trimming and J lost 0 bases, with 14 bases between them. Per the germline V gene, CDR1 is SGHDN and CDR2 is FVKESK. CDR3 residues: CASSERLSRSYEQYF. DNA of the CDR3: TGTGCCAGCAGCGAGCGACTCAGCCGCTCCTACGAGCAGTACTTC.

In DNA form, the CDR3 reads TGTGCCAGCGGAGAAGACAGGGCCTATAATTCACCCCTCCACTTT. This sequence encodes CASGEDRAYNSPLHF. The genes are TRBV7-9 and TRBJ1-6; TRBD1 matches at 7 bases. This CDR3 has 15 residues. The V and J ends lost 8 bases and 2 bases, in that order; junction bases with no gene match: 6. CDR1 SEHNR and CDR2 FQNEAQ come from the germline V gene (reference sequence).

The V and J genes are TRBV21-1 and TRBJ2-2; TRBD1, the table's D call, lacks a check against the DNA. TRBV21-1 is annotated as a pseudogene. This CDR3 contains 13 residues. CDR3 sequence: CASHQGVIGELFF. In DNA, the CDR3 is TGTGCCAGCCACCAGGGGGTGATCGGGGAGCTGTTTTTT.

The genes are TRBV28 and TRBJ2-7; D is perhaps TRBD1 or TRBD2 (5 bases each). This CDR3 spans 15 amino acids. The V end was cut by 7 bases, the J end by 9 bases, with 25 bases between. CDR1 and CDR2 from the germline V gene are MDHEN and SYDVKM. CDR3 DNA: TGTGCCAGCATTGCCCCCCGAGGGGCCACGGAAGGGCAGTACTTC. As protein: CASIAPRGATEGQYF.

The gene calls are TRBV29-1 and TRBJ2-1, with 11 bases aligning to TRBD2. Unmatched junction bases numbered 12, after V lost 0 bases and J lost 8 bases. Germline-derived CDR1 and CDR2 are SQVTM and ANQGSEA. CDR3 length: 17 amino acids. The CDR3 DNA reads TGCAGCGTTGAAGATTTAGGGGCTAGCGGGAGGACTGATGAGCAGTTCTTC. It yields the protein CSVEDLGASGRTDEQFF.

This chain connects TRBV20-1 to TRBJ1-4; maybe TRBD1 (5 bases). V dropped 0 bases and J dropped 0 bases, with 8 bases sitting between them. From germline, CDR1 is DFQATT and CDR2 SNEGSKA (reference sequence). The CDR3 contains 15 residues. The CDR3 region is CSARDFRATNEKLFF. The CDR3 DNA follows: TGCAGTGCTAGAGACTTCAGGGCAACTAATGAAAAACTGTTTTTT.

The gene calls are TRBV10-3 and TRBJ2-6; 7 nucleotides match TRBD1. The germline CDR1 and CDR2 sequences are ENHRY and SYGVKD. This CDR3 has 15 amino acids. After removal of 9 bases from V and 1 base from J, the junction contained 6 bases not matched to a gene. The CDR3 protein is CAIRDRVSGANVLTF. The DNA for the CDR3 is TGTGCCATAAGAGACAGGGTGTCTGGGGCCAACGTCCTGACTTTC.

The chain has TRBV13 and TRBJ2-7; D call uncertain. The CDR3 contains 14 residues. V was cut by 0 bases and J by 2 bases, with 8 bases left in between. Germline CDR1 PRHDT, CDR2 FYEKMQ (reference sequence). The CDR3, as DNA: TGTGCCAGCAGCTTAGGACACAGTACCTACGAGCAGTACGTC. It specifies CASSLGHSTYEQYV.